The T cell receptor (beta chain) under discussion was sequenced for a study of T cells expressing NK-cell markers. Study in general: Seven sequenced donors out of eight were HCMV-seropositive, one seronegative.

With respect to this clonotype: No antigen is known for it.

Study results and caveats: Researchers report these clonotypes also headed the CD3+CD56-NKG2C+ fraction in a handful of donors.

After re-calling the 5' RACE reads, TCRdb lists one entry per CDR3 protein, DNA absent. The sample features roughly 430,000 distinct CDR3 sequences, with roughly 7.2% in its top ten. The CDR3 has 14 amino acids. The germline gives CDR1 SGHVS, CDR2 FNYEAQ. The sequenced sample was blood T cells: a sorted CD56 or NKG2C T cell subset, CD4+ or CD8+ T cells, or bulk PBMC T cells (not recorded which). The chain is built from TRBV7-6 and TRBJ2-5; checking the TCRdb D call of TRBD1 is not possible without DNA. The TCR sequence derives from a woman aged 18 to 75 in good health. The CDR3 region is CASSTGGGVETQYF.